Listed below are T cell receptor beta chains from one sample, sequenced in a study of metastatic and nonmetastatic thyroid tumors. MiXCR reprocessed the PCR reads for TCRdb. The sample records 21,000 or so clones, about 20% being singletons. The sample comprised blood. Every receptor here comes from a female donor with papillary thyroid cancer or a benign thyroid nodule (not recorded which). Some clones in this sample may be carry-over from other donors' samples. CDR3s include the opening cysteine and the closing phenylalanine or tryptophan. The D gene is left open where the match is weak. Clone size is shown for a subset of rows, as once, few, many or a class of expanded clone.

j_gene: TRBJ2-7; abundance: .; v_gene: TRBV30; d_gene: .; CDR3aa: CAWSRATYEQYF; CDR3nt: TGTGCCTGGAGTCGGGCAACCTACGAGCAGTACTTC
j_gene: TRBJ2-1; abundance: .; v_gene: TRBV12-3/TRBV12-4; d_gene: TRBD2; CDR3aa: CASSFLAGTDEHFF; CDR3nt: TGTGCCAGCAGTTTCCTAGCGGGGACTGATGAGCATTTCTTC
j_gene: TRBJ2-7; abundance: .; v_gene: TRBV24-1; d_gene: .; CDR3aa: CATSDTVKSYEQYF; CDR3nt: TGTGCCACCAGTGACACGGTGAAATCCTACGAGCAGTACTTC
j_gene: TRBJ1-4; abundance: many; v_gene: TRBV15; d_gene: .; CDR3aa: CATSRVPGPEKLFF; CDR3nt: TGTGCCACCAGCAGAGTACCAGGACCCGAAAAACTGTTTTTT
j_gene: TRBJ2-3; abundance: many; v_gene: TRBV4-1; d_gene: .; CDR3aa: CASSQFSSTDTQYF; CDR3nt: TGCGCCAGCAGCCAATTTTCTAGCACAGATACGCAGTATTTT
j_gene: TRBJ2-3; abundance: .; v_gene: TRBV4-2; d_gene: .; CDR3aa: CASSPDAARADTQYF; CDR3nt: TGTGCCAGCAGCCCAGATGCGGCTAGGGCAGATACGCAGTATTTT
j_gene: TRBJ2-7; abundance: once; v_gene: TRBV7-9; d_gene: TRBD2; CDR3aa: CASSLEGGGYEQYF; CDR3nt: TGTGCCAGCAGCTTAGAAGGCGGGGGATACGAGCAGTACTTC
j_gene: TRBJ2-2; abundance: many; v_gene: TRBV10-3; d_gene: .; CDR3aa: CAISTTGRDTGELFF; CDR3nt: TGTGCCATCAGTACAACAGGGAGGGACACCGGGGAGCTGTTTTTT
j_gene: TRBJ2-1; abundance: many; v_gene: TRBV6-2/TRBV6-3; d_gene: .; CDR3aa: CASSSRRSSYNEQFF; CDR3nt: TGTGCCAGCAGTTCCCGTCGGTCCTCCTACAATGAGCAGTTCTTC
j_gene: TRBJ2-7; abundance: many; v_gene: TRBV3-1; d_gene: .; CDR3aa: CASSQEEGPSLKQYF; CDR3nt: TGTGCCAGCAGCCAAGAGGAGGGACCCTCACTCAAGCAGTACTTC
j_gene: TRBJ1-1; abundance: many; v_gene: TRBV5-1; d_gene: TRBD1; CDR3aa: CASSYLTGLNTEAFF; CDR3nt: TGCGCCAGCAGCTATTTGACAGGGCTCAACACTGAAGCTTTCTTT
j_gene: TRBJ1-5; abundance: many; v_gene: TRBV20-1; d_gene: TRBD1; CDR3aa: CSAGQGDQPQHF; CDR3nt: TGCAGTGCCGGACAGGGGGACCAGCCCCAGCATTTT
j_gene: TRBJ1-2; abundance: .; v_gene: TRBV30; d_gene: .; CDR3aa: CAWSRAGALGYTF; CDR3nt: TGTGCCTGGAGTCGGGCAGGGGCTTTGGGCTACACCTTC
j_gene: TRBJ1-2; abundance: many; v_gene: TRBV20-1; d_gene: TRBD1; CDR3aa: CSAAGIVDRGHGYTF; CDR3nt: TGCAGTGCTGCCGGGATCGTTGACAGGGGGCATGGCTACACCTTC
j_gene: TRBJ2-1; abundance: many; v_gene: TRBV28; d_gene: TRBD2; CDR3aa: CASSFPGLAGPGEQFF; CDR3nt: TGTGCCAGCAGTTTCCCGGGACTAGCGGGACCAGGGGAGCAGTTCTTC
j_gene: TRBJ2-7; abundance: few; v_gene: TRBV27; d_gene: .; CDR3aa: CASSLWAVQVNRVEQYF; CDR3nt: TGTGCCAGCAGTTTATGGGCGGTCCAGGTGAATCGTGTCGAGCAGTACTTC
j_gene: TRBJ1-6; abundance: .; v_gene: TRBV7-9; d_gene: TRBD1; CDR3aa: CASSIDRGYSPLHF; CDR3nt: TGTGCCAGCAGCATCGACAGGGGATATTCACCCCTCCACTTT
j_gene: TRBJ2-7; abundance: once; v_gene: TRBV30; d_gene: TRBD1; CDR3aa: CAWSGTGWYEQYF; CDR3nt: TGTGCCTGGAGTGGGACAGGGTGGTACGAGCAGTACTTC
j_gene: TRBJ2-1; abundance: medium-sized; v_gene: TRBV6-1; d_gene: .; CDR3aa: CASRKGREQFF; CDR3nt: TGTGCCAGCAGGAAGGGGCGGGAGCAGTTCTTC
j_gene: TRBJ2-1; abundance: .; v_gene: TRBV3-1; d_gene: TRBD1; CDR3aa: CASSQAHSGGLEQFF; CDR3nt: TGTGCCAGCAGCCAAGCGCACTCAGGGGGCCTTGAGCAGTTCTTC
j_gene: TRBJ1-1; abundance: many; v_gene: TRBV7-3; d_gene: .; CDR3aa: CASSLMSGNTEAFF; CDR3nt: TGTGCCAGCAGCTTAATGTCAGGGAACACTGAAGCTTTCTTT
j_gene: TRBJ2-7; abundance: medium-sized; v_gene: TRBV6-5; d_gene: TRBD2; CDR3aa: CASSYSIAGVNEQYF; CDR3nt: TGTGCCAGCAGTTACTCGATAGCGGGAGTCAACGAGCAGTACTTC
j_gene: TRBJ2-5; abundance: many; v_gene: TRBV12-3/TRBV12-4; d_gene: .; CDR3aa: CASRTVQETQYF; CDR3nt: TGTGCCAGCAGGACTGTTCAAGAGACCCAGTACTTC
j_gene: TRBJ1-6; abundance: few; v_gene: TRBV28; d_gene: .; CDR3aa: CASTDLGTWYSPLHF; CDR3nt: TGTGCCAGCACCGACCTCGGGACATGGTATTCACCCCTCCACTTT
j_gene: TRBJ2-3; abundance: many; v_gene: TRBV24-1; d_gene: .; CDR3aa: CATSDPRTDTQYF; CDR3nt: TGTGCCACCAGTGACCCTCGTACAGATACGCAGTATTTT
j_gene: TRBJ1-2; abundance: many; v_gene: TRBV19; d_gene: .; CDR3aa: CASSSLVRGSGYTF; CDR3nt: TGTGCCAGTAGTTCATTGGTTAGAGGCTCTGGCTACACCTTC
j_gene: TRBJ1-2; abundance: medium-sized; v_gene: TRBV30; d_gene: TRBD1; CDR3aa: CAWSDRTGVWGYTF; CDR3nt: TGTGCCTGGAGCGATAGGACAGGGGTGTGGGGCTACACCTTC
j_gene: TRBJ2-1; abundance: few; v_gene: TRBV6-2/TRBV6-3; d_gene: .; CDR3aa: CASSSILLSQVYNEQFF; CDR3nt: TGTGCCAGCAGTTCCATCCTACTATCGCAGGTCTACAATGAGCAGTTCTTC
j_gene: TRBJ2-7; abundance: .; v_gene: TRBV6-6; d_gene: .; CDR3aa: CASSYSIGAPRAEQYF; CDR3nt: TGTGCCAGCAGTTACTCGATAGGGGCTCCCCGCGCCGAGCAGTACTTC
j_gene: TRBJ2-1; abundance: .; v_gene: TRBV11-2; d_gene: .; CDR3aa: CASSLQGTTYNEQFF; CDR3nt: TGTGCCAGCAGCTTGCAGGGGACGACCTACAATGAGCAGTTCTTC
j_gene: TRBJ2-5; abundance: many; v_gene: TRBV25-1; d_gene: .; CDR3aa: CASGGLRETQYF; CDR3nt: TGTGCCAGCGGGGGGCTGCGGGAGACCCAGTACTTC
j_gene: TRBJ2-2; abundance: few; v_gene: TRBV6-2/TRBV6-3; d_gene: TRBD1; CDR3aa: CVISTGDTGELFF; CDR3nt: TGTGTCATCAGTACAGGGGACACCGGGGAGCTGTTTTTT
j_gene: TRBJ1-5; abundance: few; v_gene: TRBV12-3/TRBV12-4; d_gene: TRBD1; CDR3aa: CASSFRTGGPSQPQHF; CDR3nt: TGTGCCAGCAGTTTTAGGACAGGGGGCCCGAGCCAGCCCCAGCATTTT
j_gene: TRBJ1-1; abundance: .; v_gene: TRBV6-1; d_gene: .; CDR3aa: CASSDRHENTEAFF; CDR3nt: TGTGCCAGCAGTGACCGACACGAGAACACTGAAGCTTTCTTT
j_gene: TRBJ2-1; abundance: many; v_gene: TRBV27; d_gene: .; CDR3aa: CASKRLGSYNEQFF; CDR3nt: TGTGCCAGCAAAAGACTAGGTTCCTACAATGAGCAGTTCTTC
j_gene: TRBJ2-7; abundance: .; v_gene: TRBV6-5; d_gene: TRBD2; CDR3aa: CASSYSNSLAGTPQYF; CDR3nt: TGTGCCAGCAGTTACTCGAACTCACTAGCGGGGACTCCGCAGTACTTC
j_gene: TRBJ1-6; abundance: .; v_gene: TRBV6-1; d_gene: .; CDR3aa: CATLRGNNSPLHF; CDR3nt: TGTGCCACCCTACGGGGGAATAATTCACCCCTCCACTTT
j_gene: TRBJ2-6; abundance: many; v_gene: TRBV4-2; d_gene: TRBD1; CDR3aa: CASSPGQALSGANVLTF; CDR3nt: TGTGCCAGCAGCCCGGGACAGGCGCTCTCTGGGGCCAACGTCCTGACTTTC
j_gene: TRBJ1-5; abundance: few; v_gene: TRBV28; d_gene: .; CDR3aa: CASIRGGNKPQHF; CDR3nt: TGTGCCAGCATAAGGGGTGGCAATAAGCCCCAGCATTTT
j_gene: TRBJ2-2; abundance: .; v_gene: TRBV30; d_gene: .; CDR3aa: CAWSVQGSGELFF; CDR3nt: TGTGCCTGGAGTGTTCAGGGATCCGGGGAGCTGTTTTTT
j_gene: TRBJ2-2; abundance: medium-sized; v_gene: TRBV6-2/TRBV6-3; d_gene: TRBD2; CDR3aa: CASSLPGTSGTFGELFF; CDR3nt: TGTGCCAGCAGTCTCCCCGGGACTAGCGGAACGTTCGGGGAGCTGTTTTTT
j_gene: TRBJ2-1; abundance: medium-sized; v_gene: TRBV6-1; d_gene: .; CDR3aa: CASSKQGRDNEQFF; CDR3nt: TGTGCCAGCAGTAAACAGGGTAGGGACAATGAGCAGTTCTTC
j_gene: TRBJ2-7; abundance: medium-sized; v_gene: TRBV28; d_gene: TRBD2; CDR3aa: CASSLYLAGPYSYEQYF; CDR3nt: TGTGCCAGCAGTTTATACCTAGCGGGTCCCTACTCCTACGAGCAGTACTTC
j_gene: TRBJ1-4; abundance: many; v_gene: TRBV4-1; d_gene: .; CDR3aa: CASSVTDRLLGEKLFF; CDR3nt: TGCGCCAGCAGCGTGACAGATCGGCTCCTCGGGGAAAAACTGTTTTTT
j_gene: TRBJ2-1; abundance: medium-sized; v_gene: TRBV7-9; d_gene: TRBD1; CDR3aa: CASSFGTGSHNEQFF; CDR3nt: TGTGCCAGCAGCTTCGGGACAGGGAGTCACAATGAGCAGTTCTTC
j_gene: TRBJ2-7; abundance: .; v_gene: TRBV4-1; d_gene: .; CDR3aa: CASGQTTWTERSEQYF; CDR3nt: TGCGCCAGCGGCCAAACTACCTGGACAGAAAGAAGCGAGCAGTACTTC
j_gene: TRBJ1-1; abundance: few; v_gene: TRBV3-1; d_gene: TRBD1; CDR3aa: CASSRSDRDTEAFF; CDR3nt: TGTGCCAGCAGCCGGTCAGACAGGGACACTGAAGCTTTCTTT
j_gene: TRBJ2-1; abundance: .; v_gene: TRBV7-8; d_gene: .; CDR3aa: CASSRLASGSNEQFF; CDR3nt: TGTGCCAGCAGCAGACTGGCTTCGGGGAGCAATGAGCAGTTCTTC
j_gene: TRBJ2-2; abundance: many; v_gene: TRBV2; d_gene: TRBD1; CDR3aa: CASTDRGTGELFF; CDR3nt: TGTGCCAGCACGGACAGGGGCACCGGGGAGCTGTTTTTT
j_gene: TRBJ1-2; abundance: few; v_gene: TRBV28; d_gene: .; CDR3aa: CASSLVGAWGYTF; CDR3nt: TGTGCCAGCAGTTTGGTGGGGGCTTGGGGCTACACCTTC
j_gene: TRBJ2-7; abundance: few; v_gene: TRBV6-1; d_gene: .; CDR3aa: CASSRGAATYEQYF; CDR3nt: TGTGCCAGCAGTAGGGGGGCAGCCACCTACGAGCAGTACTTC
j_gene: TRBJ1-5; abundance: .; v_gene: TRBV27; d_gene: TRBD1; CDR3aa: CASSLRGFCNQPHHF; CDR3nt: TGTGCCAGCAGTCTCAGGGGGTTCTGCAATCAGCCCCATCATTTT
j_gene: TRBJ2-3; abundance: many; v_gene: TRBV2; d_gene: TRBD2; CDR3aa: CASSLAGVGTDTQYF; CDR3nt: TGTGCCAGCAGCTTAGCGGGAGTTGGCACAGATACGCAGTATTTT
j_gene: TRBJ2-2; abundance: many; v_gene: TRBV19; d_gene: .; CDR3aa: CASPIVIGELFF; CDR3nt: TGTGCCAGCCCAATAGTGATCGGGGAGCTGTTTTTT
j_gene: TRBJ2-3; abundance: many; v_gene: TRBV5-4; d_gene: TRBD2; CDR3aa: CASSSQRESDTQYF; CDR3nt: TGTGCCAGCAGCTCTCAGCGGGAGTCGGATACGCAGTATTTT
j_gene: TRBJ1-6; abundance: .; v_gene: TRBV5-1; d_gene: .; CDR3aa: CASSLVGGDYNSPLHF; CDR3nt: TGCGCCAGCAGCTTGGTAGGGGGAGATTATAATTCACCCCTCCACTTT